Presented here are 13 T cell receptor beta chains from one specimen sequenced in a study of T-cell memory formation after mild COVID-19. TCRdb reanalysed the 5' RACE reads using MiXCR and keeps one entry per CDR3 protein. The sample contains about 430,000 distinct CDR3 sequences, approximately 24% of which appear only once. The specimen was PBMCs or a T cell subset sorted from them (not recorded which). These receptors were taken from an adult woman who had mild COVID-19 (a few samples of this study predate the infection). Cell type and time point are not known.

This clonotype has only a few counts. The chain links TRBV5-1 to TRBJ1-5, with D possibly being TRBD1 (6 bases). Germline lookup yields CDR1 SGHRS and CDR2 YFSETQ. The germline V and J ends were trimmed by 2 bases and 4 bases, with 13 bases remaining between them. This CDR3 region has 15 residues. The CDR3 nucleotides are TGCGCCAGCAGCTTAGGGTCAGGGGAAAATCAGCCCCAGCATTTT. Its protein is CASSLGSGENQPQHF.

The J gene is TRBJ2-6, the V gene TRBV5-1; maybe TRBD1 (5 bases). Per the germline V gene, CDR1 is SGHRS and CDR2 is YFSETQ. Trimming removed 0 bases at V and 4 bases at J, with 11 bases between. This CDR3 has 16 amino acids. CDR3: CASSLAHRLGANVLTF. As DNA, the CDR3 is TGCGCCAGCAGCTTGGCCCACAGGTTAGGGGCCAACGTCCTGACTTTC. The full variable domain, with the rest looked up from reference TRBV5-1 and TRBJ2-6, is KAGVTQTPRYLIKTRGQQVTLSCSPISGHRSVSWYQQTPGQGLQFLFEYFSETQRNKGNFPGRFSGRQFSNSRSEMNVSTLELGDSALYLCASSLAHRLGANVLTFGAGSRLTVL.

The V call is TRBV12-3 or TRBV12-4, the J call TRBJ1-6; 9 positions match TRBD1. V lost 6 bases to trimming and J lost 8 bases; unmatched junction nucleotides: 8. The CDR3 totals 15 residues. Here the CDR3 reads CASRDGTGTYSPLHF. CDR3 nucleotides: TGTGCCAGCAGAGACGGGACAGGGACCTATTCACCCCTCCACTTT.

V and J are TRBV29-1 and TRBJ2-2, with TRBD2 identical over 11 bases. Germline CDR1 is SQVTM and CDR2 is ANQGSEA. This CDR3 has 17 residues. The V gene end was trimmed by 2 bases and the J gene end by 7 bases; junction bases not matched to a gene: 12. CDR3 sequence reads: CSVEIAGGSGGIGELFF. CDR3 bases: TGCAGCGTTGAAATAGCGGGAGGGTCAGGAGGTATCGGGGAGCTGTTTTTT.

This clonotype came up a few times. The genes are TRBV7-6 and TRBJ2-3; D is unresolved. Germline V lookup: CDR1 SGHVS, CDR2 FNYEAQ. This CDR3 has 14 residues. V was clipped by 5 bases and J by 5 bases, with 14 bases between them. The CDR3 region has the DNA TGTGCCAGCAGCAGTAATCCTGGAAAAGATACGCAGTATTTT. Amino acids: CASSSNPGKDTQYF.

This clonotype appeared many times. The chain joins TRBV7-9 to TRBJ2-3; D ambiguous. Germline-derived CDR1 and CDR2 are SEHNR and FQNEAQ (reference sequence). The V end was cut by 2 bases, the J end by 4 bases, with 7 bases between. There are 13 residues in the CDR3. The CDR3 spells CASSLLTADTQYF. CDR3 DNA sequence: TGTGCCAGCAGCTTACTTACCGCAGATACGCAGTATTTT.

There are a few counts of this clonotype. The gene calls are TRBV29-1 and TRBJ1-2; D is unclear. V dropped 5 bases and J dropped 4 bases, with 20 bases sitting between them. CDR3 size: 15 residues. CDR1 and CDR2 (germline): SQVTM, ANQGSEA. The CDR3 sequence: CSVLSSGQYLYGYTF. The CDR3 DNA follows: TGCAGCGTTCTTTCGTCGGGCCAATACCTCTATGGCTACACCTTC. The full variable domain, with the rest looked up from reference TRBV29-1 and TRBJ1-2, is SAVISQKPSRDICQRGTSLTIQCQVDSQVTMMFWYRQQPGQSLTLIATANQGSEATYESGFVIDKFPISRPNLTFSTLTVSNMSPEDSSIYLCSVLSSGQYLYGYTFGSGTRLTVV.

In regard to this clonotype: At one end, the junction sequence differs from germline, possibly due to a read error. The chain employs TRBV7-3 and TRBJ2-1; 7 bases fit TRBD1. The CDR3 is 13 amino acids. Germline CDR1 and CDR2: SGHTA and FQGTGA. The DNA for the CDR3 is TGTGCCAGCAGCACAACTACAGGGGATGAGCAGCTCTTC. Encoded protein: CASSTTTGDEQLF.

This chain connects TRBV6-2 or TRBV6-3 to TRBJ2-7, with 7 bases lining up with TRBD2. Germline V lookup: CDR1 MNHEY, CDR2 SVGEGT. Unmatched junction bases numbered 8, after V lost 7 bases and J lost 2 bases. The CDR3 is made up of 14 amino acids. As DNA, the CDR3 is TGTGCCAGCATTAGCCGGGACTATACCTACGAGCAGTACTTC. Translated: CASISRDYTYEQYF.

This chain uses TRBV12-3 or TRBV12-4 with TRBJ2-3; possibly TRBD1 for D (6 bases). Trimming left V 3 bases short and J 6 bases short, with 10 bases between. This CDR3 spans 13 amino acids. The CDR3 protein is CASSFNRADTQYF. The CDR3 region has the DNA TGTGCCAGCAGTTTTAACAGGGCGGATACGCAGTATTTT.

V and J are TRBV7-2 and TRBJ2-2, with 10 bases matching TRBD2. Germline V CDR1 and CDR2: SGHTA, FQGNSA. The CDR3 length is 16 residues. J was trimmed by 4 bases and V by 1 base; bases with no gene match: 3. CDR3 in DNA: TGTGCCAGCAGCTTAGTAGCGGGAGGCACCACCGGGGAGCTGTTTTTT. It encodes CASSLVAGGTTGELFF.

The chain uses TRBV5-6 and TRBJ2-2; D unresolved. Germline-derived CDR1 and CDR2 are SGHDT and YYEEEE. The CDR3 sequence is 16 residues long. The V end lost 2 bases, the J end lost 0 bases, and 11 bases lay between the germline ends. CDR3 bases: TGTGCCAGCAGCTTCTATTGGGGATCGAACACCGGGGAGCTGTTTTTT. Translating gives CASSFYWGSNTGELFF. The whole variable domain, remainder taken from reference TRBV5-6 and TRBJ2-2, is DAGVTQSPTHLIKTRGQQVTLRCSPKSGHDTVSWYQQALGQGPQFIFQYYEEEERQRGNFPDRFSGHQFPNYSSELNVNALLLGDSALYLCASSFYWGSNTGELFFGEGSRLTVL.

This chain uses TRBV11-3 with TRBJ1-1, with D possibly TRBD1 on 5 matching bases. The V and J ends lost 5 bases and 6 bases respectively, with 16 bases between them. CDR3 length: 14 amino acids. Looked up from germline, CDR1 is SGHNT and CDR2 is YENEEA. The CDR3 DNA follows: TGTGCCAGCAGCACCGTCGGGGGTAGCCCTGAAGCTTTCTTT. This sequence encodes CASSTVGGSPEAFF.